One sample yielded the 29 T cell receptor beta chains listed below, sequenced in a study of blood T cell repertoires in COVID-19. Only in-frame clones appear in the TCRdb table, and some are missing; sequencing was by immunoSEQ multiplex PCR. Of some 180,000 clones listed, about 86% are singletons. Sequenced input: peripheral blood. These receptors were taken from a man aged 65 to 79 with active or convalescent COVID-19.

The gene calls are TRBV19 and TRBJ1-5; a weak D match, TRBD1 (6 bases). Trimming took off 5 bases at V and 0 bases at J, with 8 bases between the two ends. The CDR3 loop spans 14 amino acids. Germline V gene lookup returns CDR1 LNHDA and CDR2 SQIVND (reference sequence). The CDR3 loop reads CASSGTLSNQPQHF. CDR3 DNA: TGTGCCAGTAGTGGGACACTTAGCAATCAGCCCCAGCATTTT.

This chain connects TRBV4-3 to TRBJ1-4, with TRBD1 identical over 9 bases. Per germline, CDR1 LGHNA and CDR2 YSLEER. The CDR3 has 16 residues. The junction had 8 bases not matched to a gene; V was cut back by 3 bases and J by 6 bases. Here the CDR3 reads CASSQATGTGYEKLFF. CDR3 nucleotide sequence: TGCGCCAGCAGCCAGGCGACCGGGACAGGGTATGAAAAACTGTTTTTT.

V is TRBV3-1 (or the pseudogene TRBV3-2) and J is TRBJ1-1; 7 bases fit TRBD1. The J segment lost 8 bases and the V segment lost 0 bases, leaving 6 bases of the junction unmatched. The CDR3 has 14 amino acids. Germline V gene data show CDR1 as LGHDT and CDR2 as YNNKEL (reference sequence). The CDR3 protein is CASSQDTKGAEAFF. The CDR3 DNA follows: TGTGCCAGCAGCCAAGATACTAAGGGGGCCGAAGCTTTCTTT.

The chain couples TRBV28 to TRBJ2-1; D might be TRBD2 (6 bases). The CDR3 spans 15 residues. Trimming shortened V by 6 bases and J by 8 bases, and 20 bases separated the two germline ends. Germline loops: CDR1 MDHEN, CDR2 SYDVKM. CDR3 DNA: TGTGCCAGCAGGCCCCCGGGTAGCGGATCCCATGAGCAGTTCTTC. Amino acids: CASRPPGSGSHEQFF.

CDR3 nucleotides: TGTGCCAGCAGTCTCAACCACCAGACAGGGGTTGATGGCTACACCTTC. Its translation is CASSLNHQTGVDGYTF. This chain joins TRBV27 and TRBJ1-2, with 8 bases aligning to TRBD1. Germline loops: CDR1 MNHEY, CDR2 SMNVEV (reference sequence). CDR3 length: 16 residues. V was clipped by 5 bases and J by 6 bases; unmatched bases: 14.

V and J are TRBV19 and TRBJ2-3; 8 bases map to TRBD1. The V gene end was trimmed by 5 bases and the J gene end by 0 bases; junction bases not matched to a gene: 10. The CDR3 is 17 amino acids. Germline CDR1 LNHDA, CDR2 SQIVND (reference sequence). The DNA for the CDR3 is TGTGCCAGTAGTGACAGGGCAGGGGGCTCTAGCACAGATACGCAGTATTTT. Translating gives CASSDRAGGSSTDTQYF.

The rearrangement joins TRBV19 to TRBJ2-3; 8 bases are shared with TRBD1. The CDR3 consists of 16 residues. Germline loops: CDR1 LNHDA, CDR2 SQIVND (reference sequence). The junction had 7 bases not matched to a gene; V was cut back by 3 bases and J by 2 bases. The CDR3 sequence is CASSMFGTGDTDTQYF. Here the CDR3 DNA reads TGTGCCAGTAGTATGTTCGGGACAGGTGACACAGATACGCAGTATTTT.

The V and J genes are TRBV5-1 and TRBJ2-7; 8 nucleotides agree with TRBD1. The CDR3 is 17 amino acids. The V gene end was trimmed by 5 bases and the J gene end by 4 bases; junction bases not matched to a gene: 17. In germline, CDR1 is SGHRS, CDR2 YFSETQ. The CDR3 nucleotides read TGCGCCAGCAGAGCAGGCCAGGGGGCTGAAGGGAAATACGAGCAGTACTTC. As protein: CASRAGQGAEGKYEQYF.

V is TRBV7-9 and J is TRBJ2-1; TRBD2 matches 7 bases. With V trimmed by 3 bases and J by 4 bases, 3 bases remained unmatched. CDR1 SEHNR and CDR2 FQNEAQ come from the germline V gene (reference sequence). CDR3 length: 14 residues. CDR3 coding DNA: TGTGCCAGCAGCTTCACTAGCGCTTACAATGAGCAGTTCTTC. It is translated as CASSFTSAYNEQFF.

V usage is TRBV5-1 and J usage is TRBJ2-3, with D hard to call. This CDR3 has 12 residues. Trimming shortened V by 1 base and J by 5 bases, and 5 bases separated the two germline ends. Germline-derived CDR1 and CDR2 are SGHRS and YFSETQ. CDR3 in DNA: TGCGCCAGCAGCTTGTCAGGAGATACGCAGTATTTT. This translates into CASSLSGDTQYF.

V usage is TRBV5-1 and J usage is TRBJ2-7, with TRBD1 matching over 8 bases. There are 16 residues in the CDR3. The germline V gene encodes CDR1 SGHRS and CDR2 YFSETQ. Trimming removed 5 bases from V and 9 bases from J; junction bases left unmatched: 19. In DNA, the CDR3 is TGCGCCAGCAGTCTCCTCTCAGGACAGGGTGAAATCGGGCAGTACTTC. It codes for CASSLLSGQGEIGQYF.

The chain joins TRBV5-4 to TRBJ2-3; the match to TRBD2 covers 9 bases. CDR3 length: 16 residues. From germline, CDR1 is SGHNT and CDR2 YYREEE (reference sequence). The trim removed 4 bases at V and 3 bases at J, leaving 9 bases unmatched. The CDR3 region is CASSMTSGAPTDTQYF. Written as DNA, the CDR3 is TGTGCCAGCAGCATGACTAGCGGAGCCCCGACAGATACGCAGTATTTT.

For this clone: Other DNA sequences in this sample translate to the same CDR3. The chain links TRBV4-3 to TRBJ1-1; perhaps TRBD1 as D (6 bases). V shed 2 bases and J shed 0 bases, with 10 bases lying between them. Germline V gene lookup returns CDR1 LGHNA and CDR2 YSLEER. This CDR3 is 15 amino acids long. As DNA, the CDR3 is TGCGCCAGCAGCCAACAACAGGGCTTGAACACTGAAGCTTTCTTT. This encodes CASSQQQGLNTEAFF.

This chain connects TRBV7-6 to TRBJ2-2; D gene uncertain. Germline assignment: CDR1 SGHVS and CDR2 FNYEAQ. There are 14 residues in the CDR3. V lost 0 bases, J lost 1 base, and 3 bases lay in between. As DNA, the CDR3 is TGTGCCAGCAGCTTAGCCGGGAACACCGGGGAGCTGTTTTTT. Protein: CASSLAGNTGELFF.

The V and J genes are TRBV6-5 and TRBJ1-4, with 9 bases matching TRBD1. This CDR3 is 13 amino acids long. Trimming took 4 bases from V and 14 from J; bases not matched to a gene: 8. CDR1 and CDR2 from the germline V gene are MNHEY and SVGAGI. CDR3 in DNA: TGTGCCAGCAGTTTAGGGACAGGGAGACGGCTGTTTTTT. Its protein product is CASSLGTGRRLFF.

This sequence joins TRBV9 and TRBJ1-2, with 7 nucleotides matching TRBD1. V lost 4 bases and J lost 5; bases outside the gene matches: 14. This CDR3 spans 16 amino acids. Per germline, CDR1 SGDLS and CDR2 YYNGEE. The CDR3 here is CASSTWDSRLVYGYTF. CDR3 bases: TGTGCCAGCAGCACGTGGGACAGCCGACTTGTTTATGGCTACACCTTC.

The rearrangement joins TRBV28 to TRBJ1-5; a possible D gene is TRBD1 (5 bases). V was cut by 4 bases and J by 5 bases, with 18 bases left in between. Germline V lookup: CDR1 MDHEN, CDR2 SYDVKM. CDR3 length: 16 residues. The CDR3 reads CASSSARRGKDQPQHF. DNA of the CDR3: TGTGCCAGCAGTTCCGCTCGACGGGGGAAGGATCAGCCCCAGCATTTT.

This clone came up once. The chain has TRBV7-2 and TRBJ2-7; 7 bases agree with TRBD1. The CDR3 runs 14 residues. Germline values: CDR1 SGHTA, CDR2 FQGNSA. Germline trimming cut 6 bases from V and 0 bases from J; bases unmatched to any gene: 5. The CDR3, as DNA: TGTGCCAGCAGTAATAGACAGGGCTCCTACGAGCAGTACTTC. This translates into CASSNRQGSYEQYF.

The rearrangement links TRBV28 to TRBJ2-2; 12 nucleotides match TRBD1. CDR3 length equals 15 residues. Trimming cost V 6 bases and J 4 bases; bases outside gene matches: 3. CDR1 MDHEN and CDR2 SYDVKM come from the germline V gene. CDR3 coding DNA: TGTGCCAGCAGGGGGACAGGGGGCCTCACCGGGGAGCTGTTTTTT. Residues: CASRGTGGLTGELFF.

The gene calls are TRBV6-5 and TRBJ2-3, with a tentative D call TRBD2 (6 bases). Trimming stripped 6 bases from V and 0 bases from J, with 13 bases between. Germline V gene sequence: CDR1 MNHEY, CDR2 SVGAGI. This CDR3 contains 15 residues. CDR3 region: CASRLVGTSTDTQYF. The CDR3 bases are TGTGCCAGCAGGCTGGTCGGGACTAGCACAGATACGCAGTATTTT.

This chain joins TRBV12-5 and TRBJ1-5; D gene unclear. Germline V lookup: CDR1 LGHNT, CDR2 FRNRAP. Trimming removed 4 bases at V and 0 bases at J, with 31 bases between. The CDR3 contains 22 residues. CDR3 protein: CASGSGIARGQTSFYSNQPQHF. In DNA, the CDR3 is TGTGCTAGTGGTTCCGGTATTGCCCGCGGGCAGACGTCCTTCTATAGCAATCAGCCCCAGCATTTT.

The J gene is TRBJ1-2, the V gene TRBV4-3; TRBD1 is a possible D gene (6 bases). The CDR3 loop spans 15 amino acids. Germline CDR1 is LGHNA and CDR2 is YSLEER. The ends were cut back, 0 bases at V and 5 bases at J, with 13 bases in the middle. The CDR3 DNA reads TGCGCCAGCAGCCAAGATACGGACAGAGGATATGGCTACACCTTC. Amino acid sequence: CASSQDTDRGYGYTF.

CDR3 sequence: CASRWGDRQRNTIYF. CDR3 nucleotides: TGCGCCAGCAGGTGGGGCGACAGGCAAAGAAACACCATATATTTT. The chain has TRBV5-1 and TRBJ1-3; TRBD1 is a possible D gene (6 bases). The germline V gene encodes CDR1 SGHRS and CDR2 YFSETQ. The V and J ends lost 5 bases and 5 bases respectively, with 17 bases between them. The CDR3 is made up of 15 amino acids.

The chain combines TRBV4-3 with TRBJ1-5; D is undetermined. Germline values: CDR1 LGHNA, CDR2 YSLEER. V gave up 1 base and J gave up 0 bases, with 10 bases separating them. The CDR3 is 16 amino acids. The CDR3 coding sequence is TGCGCCAGCAGCCAAGGACACTCCAGTAGCAATCAGCCCCAGCATTTT. This codes for CASSQGHSSSNQPQHF.

The rearrangement links TRBV11-2 to TRBJ2-1; D ambiguous. Germline assignment: CDR1 SGHAT and CDR2 FQNNGV. V gave up 5 bases and J gave up 3 bases, with 17 bases separating them. The CDR3 runs to 16 residues. In DNA, the CDR3 is TGTGCCAGCAGCCCCCCTGGGCCCCGTGTCTACAATGAGCAGTTCTTC. It yields the protein CASSPPGPRVYNEQFF.

V is TRBV2 and J is TRBJ2-7; 9 bases line up with TRBD1. CDR1 and CDR2 (germline): SNHLY, FYNNEI. Trimming took 7 bases from V and 5 from J; bases not matched to a gene: 6. This CDR3 has 13 amino acids. This CDR3 reads CASIRDRDHEQYF. The CDR3 DNA reads as TGTGCCAGCATACGGGACAGGGACCACGAGCAGTACTTC.

V is TRBV14 and J is TRBJ1-1; TRBD1 aligns across 7 bases. Trimming took 4 bases from V and 1 from J; bases not matched to a gene: 6. Germline assignment: CDR1 SGHDN and CDR2 FVKESK. The CDR3 has 15 residues. CDR3 DNA: TGTGCCAGCAGCCCCCTGGGACAGTCGAACACTGAAGCTTTCTTT. Protein sequence: CASSPLGQSNTEAFF.

V and J are TRBV10-1 and TRBJ1-2; 7 bases map to TRBD1. In germline, CDR1 is WNHNN, CDR2 SYGVQD (reference sequence). V dropped 5 bases and J dropped 6; count of bases not matched to a gene: 6. The CDR3 consists of 13 residues. The CDR3 DNA reads TGCGCCAGCAGTCGGGACAGTCATGATGGCTACACCTTC. This translates into CASSRDSHDGYTF.

This clone appeared a few times. This sequence joins TRBV10-2 and TRBJ2-7; possibly TRBD1 for D (5 bases). Trimming stripped 2 bases from V and 2 bases from J, with 13 bases between. In germline, CDR1 is WSHSY, CDR2 SAAADI. The CDR3 consists of 15 residues. The CDR3 coding sequence is TGCGCCAGCAGTGAGCCGACAGCTCTACCCTACGAGCAGTACTTC. Amino acids: CASSEPTALPYEQYF.